This T cell receptor beta chain is from a study of memory CD4+ T cells and cytomegalovirus serostatus. Study-level background: Of the healthy Belgian adults, 9 or 10 were CMV seropositive and approximately 25 seronegative.

Here immunoSEQ multiplex PCR was the method, and the copy in TCRdb shows in-frame clones only, minus some. The table records about 57,000 clones, 65% to 80% of them present only once. The germline V gene encodes CDR1 SGHRS and CDR2 YFSETQ. This CDR3 is built from 18 residues. After removal of 1 base from V and 0 bases from J, the junction contained 6 bases not matched to a gene. Single viable CD3+CD4+CD8-CD45RO+ cells were sorted as the memory CD4+ T cells. The V call is TRBV5-1, the J call TRBJ2-1, with 11 bases aligning to TRBD2. Sequenced input: memory CD4+ T cells from blood. The TCR sequence derives from an adult in good health and CMV-seronegative. CDR3 bases: TGCGCCAGCAGCTTGAGGTCTAGCGGGAGGAGCTCCTACAATGAGCAGTTCTTC. It specifies CASSLRSSGRSSYNEQFF.